This record concerns one TCR beta chain sequence. The sample carries other DNA sequences with the same CDR3. Assay used: immunoSEQ multiplex PCR; TCRdb lists only in-frame clones, some missing. The table shows about 2 million clones, with 85% to 95% occurring only once. The CDR3 spans 14 residues. V was cut by 2 bases and J by 1 base, with 8 bases left in between. CDR1 and CDR2 (germline): MNHEY, SVGAGI. The data were taken from a study of shared clonotypes between healthy human individuals. Study-wide background: Every donor yielded three CD4 naive, three CD4 memory, two CD8 naive and one CD8 memory plate.

Naive CD8 cells lacked CD45RO, underwent positive selection for CCR7 and left out terminally differentiated effector memory CD45RA+ cells. The TCR sequence derives from a man between 18 and 35 years old in good health. Sequenced input: naive CD8+ T cells sorted from blood. The chain links TRBV6-5 to TRBJ1-1, with TRBD1 as a possible D gene (6 bases). The CDR3: CASSYTGTNTEAFF. The CDR3 coding sequence is TGTGCCAGCAGTTACACAGGGACGAACACTGAAGCTTTCTTT.